Listed below are T cell receptor beta chains from one sample, sequenced in a study of monozygotic twins with inflammatory bowel disease. TCRdb re-called the 5' RACE reads and gives one entry per CDR3 protein, without DNA. The sample holds 150,000 or so distinct CDR3 sequences. Sequenced material: blood. The receptor source for this set is a human donor with ulcerative colitis or Crohn's disease, or a healthy co-twin of an affected twin (not recorded which). CDR3s include the opening cysteine and the closing phenylalanine or tryptophan.

j_call,v_call,cdr3_aa
TRBJ2-1,TRBV5-6,CASSPKLAPPLNEQFF
TRBJ2-2,TRBV11-2,CASSPSGTTGELFF
TRBJ1-2,TRBV4-3,CASSRNRVPNYGYTF
TRBJ1-5,TRBV5-1,CASRNQSNQPQHF
TRBJ2-7,TRBV20-1,CSAQVTVTYEQYF
TRBJ1-2,TRBV19,CASSESPTNYGYTF
TRBJ1-5,TRBV3-1,CASSLRTENQPQHF
TRBJ1-2,TRBV14,CASSQDLNSRYGYTF
TRBJ1-2,TRBV4-3,CASSQDGGRHYGYTF
TRBJ2-1,TRBV6-1,CASSDRTSGIYNEQFF
TRBJ2-5,TRBV20-1,CSARGERQETQYF
TRBJ1-1,TRBV20-1,CSVVEGNSMNTEAFF
TRBJ2-4,TRBV20-1,CSLGVRDIQYF
TRBJ2-7,TRBV6-6,CASTQSYEQYF
TRBJ1-1,TRBV27,CASSGGYNTEAFF
TRBJ1-1,TRBV28,CASSLGPDSMNTEAFF
TRBJ1-2,TRBV28,CASSLYQGTYGYTF
TRBJ2-3,TRBV4-2,CASSPTPASGRTDTQYF
TRBJ1-1,TRBV11-2,CASSFPRDREDTEAFF
TRBJ2-1,TRBV7-6,CASSAQASGRTTMVEQFF
TRBJ2-2,TRBV29-1,CSVAYMATGELFF